This is a list of T cell receptor beta chains from one sample in a study of shared clonotypes between healthy human individuals. TCRdb keeps only in-frame clones here, not all; method: immunoSEQ multiplex PCR. Of about 2 million clones in the sample, approximately 95% were seen once. The sequenced sample consisted of naive CD8+ T cells sorted from blood. The receptors come from a man between 18 and 29 years old in good health. The CDR3 runs from the conserved cysteine through the conserved F or W. D genes are given only for firm matches. For some rows the clone size is stated as once, few or many, or as a class when expanded; others skip it.

CDR3 length: 15
V gene: TRBV4-1
clone size: .
J gene: TRBJ1-5
D gene: .
CDR3 protein: CASSQYGGKAQPQHF
CDR3 DNA: TGCGCCAGCAGCCAATATGGGGGAAAAGCTCAGCCCCAGCATTTT

CDR3 length: 15
V gene: TRBV5-1
clone size: once
J gene: TRBJ2-1
D gene: .
CDR3 protein: CASSWTPSSYNEQFF
CDR3 DNA: TGCGCCAGCAGCTGGACACCGAGCTCCTACAATGAGCAGTTCTTC

CDR3 length: 14
V gene: TRBV12-2
clone size: .
J gene: TRBJ1-6
D gene: .
CDR3 protein: CASLLQGFDSPLHF
CDR3 DNA: TGTGCAAGTCTGTTGCAGGGTTTTGATTCACCCCTCCACTTT

CDR3 length: 13
V gene: TRBV4-1
clone size: once
J gene: TRBJ2-7
D gene: .
CDR3 protein: CASSLNVPWEQYF
CDR3 DNA: TGCGCCAGCAGCCTCAACGTCCCGTGGGAGCAGTACTTC

CDR3 length: 15
V gene: TRBV9
clone size: .
J gene: TRBJ2-1
D gene: .
CDR3 protein: CASSPIFTGYNEQFF
CDR3 DNA: TGTGCCAGCAGCCCTATCTTCACAGGGTACAATGAGCAGTTCTTC

CDR3 length: 13
V gene: TRBV5-1
clone size: .
J gene: TRBJ2-7
D gene: .
CDR3 protein: CASSGGANYEQYF
CDR3 DNA: TGCGCCAGCAGCGGAGGAGCCAACTACGAGCAGTACTTC

CDR3 length: 13
V gene: TRBV28
clone size: .
J gene: TRBJ1-2
D gene: .
CDR3 protein: CASSLVVNYGYTF
CDR3 DNA: TGTGCCAGCAGTTTAGTGGTAAACTATGGCTACACCTTC

CDR3 length: 15
V gene: TRBV7-2
clone size: .
J gene: TRBJ2-5
D gene: TRBD2
CDR3 protein: CASSPGTRGGETQYF
CDR3 DNA: TGTGCCAGCAGCCCCGGGACTAGAGGGGGAGAGACCCAGTACTTC

CDR3 length: 11
V gene: TRBV19
clone size: .
J gene: TRBJ2-7
D gene: .
CDR3 protein: CASSDSYEQYF
CDR3 DNA: TGTGCCAGTAGTGACTCCTACGAGCAGTACTTC

CDR3 length: 14
V gene: TRBV30
clone size: .
J gene: TRBJ2-5
D gene: .
CDR3 protein: CAWSVPLGNETQYF
CDR3 DNA: TGTGCCTGGAGTGTCCCCTTGGGTAACGAGACCCAGTACTTC

CDR3 length: 16
V gene: TRBV10-1
clone size: .
J gene: TRBJ2-1
D gene: TRBD2
CDR3 protein: CASSERRTSGGNEQFF
CDR3 DNA: TGCGCCAGCAGTGAGCGGCGGACTAGCGGGGGTAATGAGCAGTTCTTC

CDR3 length: 15
V gene: TRBV6-5
clone size: .
J gene: TRBJ1-1
D gene: .
CDR3 protein: CASSYREGTNTEAFF
CDR3 DNA: TGTGCCAGCAGTTACCGGGAAGGAACGAACACTGAAGCTTTCTTT

CDR3 length: 15
V gene: TRBV30
clone size: .
J gene: TRBJ2-5
D gene: .
CDR3 protein: CAWSVVGGPMETQYF
CDR3 DNA: TGTGCCTGGAGTGTAGTAGGCGGCCCGATGGAGACCCAGTACTTC

CDR3 length: 15
V gene: TRBV6-1
clone size: .
J gene: TRBJ1-4
D gene: TRBD1
CDR3 protein: CASSLNRGTNEKLFF
CDR3 DNA: TGTGCCAGCAGCCTAAACAGGGGAACTAATGAAAAACTGTTTTTT

CDR3 length: 14
V gene: TRBV19
clone size: .
J gene: TRBJ1-1
D gene: TRBD1
CDR3 protein: CASRPRDRGTEAFF
CDR3 DNA: TGTGCCAGTAGACCAAGGGACAGGGGGACTGAAGCTTTCTTT

CDR3 length: 17
V gene: TRBV29-1
clone size: once
J gene: TRBJ2-7
D gene: .
CDR3 protein: CSARLVTESETNYEQYF
CDR3 DNA: TGCAGCGCGCGGTTAGTAACCGAGTCGGAGACCAACTACGAGCAGTACTTC

CDR3 length: 16
V gene: TRBV2
clone size: .
J gene: TRBJ2-3
D gene: .
CDR3 protein: CASSDWATRSTDTQYF
CDR3 DNA: TGTGCCAGCAGTGATTGGGCTACCCGAAGCACAGATACGCAGTATTTT

CDR3 length: 15
V gene: TRBV30
clone size: .
J gene: TRBJ1-1
D gene: .
CDR3 protein: CAWSRTGLGMSEAFF
CDR3 DNA: TGTGCCTGGAGTCGTACAGGGTTGGGGATGTCTGAAGCTTTCTTT

CDR3 length: 15
V gene: TRBV28
clone size: .
J gene: TRBJ1-6
D gene: .
CDR3 protein: CASSLTVAGDSPLHF
CDR3 DNA: TGTGCCAGCAGCCTTACAGTTGCAGGGGATTCACCCCTCCACTTT

CDR3 length: 14
V gene: TRBV5-6
clone size: .
J gene: TRBJ2-7
D gene: TRBD1
CDR3 protein: CASSFGTGGREQYF
CDR3 DNA: TGTGCCAGCAGCTTCGGGACAGGGGGGCGCGAGCAGTACTTC

CDR3 length: 12
V gene: TRBV11-1
clone size: .
J gene: TRBJ2-3
D gene: .
CDR3 protein: CASRGTPDTQYF
CDR3 DNA: TGTGCCAGCAGGGGGACGCCAGATACGCAGTATTTT

CDR3 length: 14
V gene: TRBV6-5
clone size: .
J gene: TRBJ1-2
D gene: .
CDR3 protein: CASSEDIPPYGYTF
CDR3 DNA: TGTGCCAGCTCAGAAGACATTCCTCCCTATGGCTACACCTTC

CDR3 length: 13
V gene: TRBV11-1
clone size: .
J gene: TRBJ2-1
D gene: .
CDR3 protein: CASSLTPGSEQFF
CDR3 DNA: TGTGCCAGCAGCTTAACTCCAGGGAGTGAGCAGTTCTTC

CDR3 length: 10
V gene: TRBV2
clone size: .
J gene: TRBJ1-1
D gene: .
CDR3 protein: CATREIEAFF
CDR3 DNA: TGTGCCACCCGGGAAATTGAAGCTTTCTTT

CDR3 length: 13
V gene: TRBV9
clone size: .
J gene: TRBJ1-1
D gene: .
CDR3 protein: CASSVVGGAEAFF
CDR3 DNA: TGTGCCAGCAGCGTGGTGGGAGGCGCTGAAGCTTTCTTT